This T cell receptor (beta chain) was identified during a study of control samples from healthy donors and cancer patients. CDR3 size: 12 residues. Germline V gene sequence: CDR1 KGHSH, CDR2 LQKENI. Between the trimmed V and J ends, which lost 3 bases and 8 bases, there was a span of 10 bases. Data came from immunoSEQ multiplex PCR; TCRdb stores just in-frame clones and leaves some out. The sample includes about 130,000 clones, roughly 94% of them seen just once. The J gene is TRBJ1-1, the V gene TRBV18; D is uncertain. The sequenced sample consisted of PBMCs. The clonotype originates from a man between 60 and 75 years old with colorectal cancer. DNA of the CDR3: TGTGCCAGCTCACCTCGACGGGAAGAAGCTTTCTTT. It translates to CASSPRREEAFF.